The clone carrying this TCR beta chain was recorded many times. Aged 18 to 65, the patients had hyperthyroidism that was newly diagnosed and had lasted under 2 months. Using RNA transcripts as the source, TCR beta CDR3 regions were amplified. Primed by the HTBI set, a first-round RT-PCR was run on the TCR CDR3. TCRdb redid the calling of the multiplex PCR reads with MiXCR, one entry per CDR3 protein. The table includes 250,000 to 300,000 distinct CDR3 sequences, 10% to 15% detected once. This sample stems from a study of T cells in Graves' hyperthyroidism and ophthalmopathy. Sample: blood. The source of this sequence is a woman in her twenties or thirties with Graves' hyperthyroidism that later progressed to Graves' ophthalmopathy.

CDR3 in DNA: TGTGCCAGCAGCCGCGGGCTAGCGGAAAATGAGCAGTTCTTC. Its protein is CASSRGLAENEQFF. The V call is TRBV3-1, the J call TRBJ2-1; TRBD2 aligns across 7 bases. The ends lost 4 bases at V and 7 bases at J; junction bases unmatched: 7. CDR3 length: 14 amino acids. Germline loops: CDR1 LGHDT, CDR2 YNNKEL (reference sequence).